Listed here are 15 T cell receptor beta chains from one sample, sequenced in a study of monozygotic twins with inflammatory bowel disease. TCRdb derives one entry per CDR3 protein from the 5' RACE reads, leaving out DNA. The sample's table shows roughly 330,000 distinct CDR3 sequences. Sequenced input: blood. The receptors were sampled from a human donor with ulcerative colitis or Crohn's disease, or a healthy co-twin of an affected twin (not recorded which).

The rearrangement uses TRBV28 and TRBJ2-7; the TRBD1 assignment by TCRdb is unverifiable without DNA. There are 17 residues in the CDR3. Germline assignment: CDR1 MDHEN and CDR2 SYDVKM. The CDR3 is CASSLRPGSADRYEQYF.

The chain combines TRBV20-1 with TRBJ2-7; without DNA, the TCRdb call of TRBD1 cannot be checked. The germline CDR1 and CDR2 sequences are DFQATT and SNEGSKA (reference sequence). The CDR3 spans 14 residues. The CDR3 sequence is CSATRDRVSYEQYF.

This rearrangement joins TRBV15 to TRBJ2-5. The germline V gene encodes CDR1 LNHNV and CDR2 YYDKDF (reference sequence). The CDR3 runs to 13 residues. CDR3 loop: CATSRGRQETQYF.

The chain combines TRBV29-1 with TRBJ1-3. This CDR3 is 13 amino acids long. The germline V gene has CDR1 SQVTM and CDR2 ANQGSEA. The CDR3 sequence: CSVEGGSGNTIYF.

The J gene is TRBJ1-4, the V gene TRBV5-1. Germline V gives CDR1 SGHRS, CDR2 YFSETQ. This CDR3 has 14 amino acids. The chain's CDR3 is CASSLEATNEKLFF. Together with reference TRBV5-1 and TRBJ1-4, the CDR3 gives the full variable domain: KAGVTQTPRYLIKTRGQQVTLSCSPISGHRSVSWYQQTPGQGLQFLFEYFSETQRNKGNFPGRFSGRQFSNSRSEMNVSTLELGDSALYLCASSLEATNEKLFFGSGTQLSVL.

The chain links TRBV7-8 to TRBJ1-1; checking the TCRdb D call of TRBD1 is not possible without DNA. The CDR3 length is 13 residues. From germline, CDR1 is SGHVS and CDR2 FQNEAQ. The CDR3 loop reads CASSSGTGVEAFF. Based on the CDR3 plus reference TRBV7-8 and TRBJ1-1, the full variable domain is GAGVSQSPRYKVAKRGQDVALRCDPISGHVSLFWYQQALGQGPEFLTYFQNEAQLDKSGLPSDRFFAERPEGSVSTLKIQRTQQEDSAVYLCASSSGTGVEAFFGQGTRLTVV.

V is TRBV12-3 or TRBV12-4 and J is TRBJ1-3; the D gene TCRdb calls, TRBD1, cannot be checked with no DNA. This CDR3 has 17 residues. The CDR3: CASSLGTGGFSGNTIYF.

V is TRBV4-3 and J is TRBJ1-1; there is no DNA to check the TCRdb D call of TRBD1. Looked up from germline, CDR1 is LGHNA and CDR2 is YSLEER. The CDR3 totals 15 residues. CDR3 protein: CASSQERTGGSEAFF.

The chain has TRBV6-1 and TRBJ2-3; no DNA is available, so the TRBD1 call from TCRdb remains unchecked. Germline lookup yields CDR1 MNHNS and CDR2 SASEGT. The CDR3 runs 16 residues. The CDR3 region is CASSEALRGWTDTQYF.

This CDR3 is CASSQDTDRGRRDTQYF. This rearrangement joins TRBV4-3 to TRBJ2-3; absent DNA, TCRdb's TRBD1 call cannot be checked. CDR3 length equals 17 residues. Germline V gene data show CDR1 as LGHNA and CDR2 as YSLEER.

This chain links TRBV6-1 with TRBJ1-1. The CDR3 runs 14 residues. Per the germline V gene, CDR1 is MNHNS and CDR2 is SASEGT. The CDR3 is CATSRLGKNTEAFF.

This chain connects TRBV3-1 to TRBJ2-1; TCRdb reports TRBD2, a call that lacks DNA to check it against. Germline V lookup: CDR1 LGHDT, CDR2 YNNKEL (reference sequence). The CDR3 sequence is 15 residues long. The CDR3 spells CASSQVLREDGEQFF.

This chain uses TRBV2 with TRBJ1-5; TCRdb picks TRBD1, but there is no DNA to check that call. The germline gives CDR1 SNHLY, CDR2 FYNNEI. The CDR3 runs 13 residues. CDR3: CASTEDRGQPQHF.

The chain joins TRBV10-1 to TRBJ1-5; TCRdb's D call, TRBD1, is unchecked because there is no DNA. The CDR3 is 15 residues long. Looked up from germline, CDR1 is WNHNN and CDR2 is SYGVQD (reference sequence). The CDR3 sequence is CASKPSRARIMAQHF.

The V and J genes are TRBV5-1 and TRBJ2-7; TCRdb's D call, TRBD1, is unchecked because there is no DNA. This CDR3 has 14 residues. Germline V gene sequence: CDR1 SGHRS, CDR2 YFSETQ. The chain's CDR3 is CASSLVPGFGEQYF.